These 20 T cell receptor beta chains share one sample of origin, sequenced in a study of response to subunit inactivated influenza vaccine. One entry per CDR3 protein, called by TCRdb with MiXCR from the RT-PCR reads. Here the sample spans just under 550,000 distinct CDR3 sequences, 20% to 25% being singletons. These data were likewise used in another study, on T cells expressing NK-cell markers. In that study: As the method of synthesis, 5'RACE template switching with UMIs yielded TCR beta cDNA.

Here the sequenced sample was CD4+ T cells sorted from PBMCs, taken approximately 12 days after vaccination. These receptors came from a man aged 45-65 years who received an inactivated influenza vaccine.

This clonotype was counted a few times. The V gene is TRBV5-1, the J gene TRBJ1-4; D gene unclear. This CDR3 spans 13 amino acids. CDR1 SGHRS and CDR2 YFSETQ come from the germline V gene. Trimming shortened V by 4 bases and J by 7 bases, and 11 bases separated the two germline ends. The chain's CDR3 is CASSPPGSEKLFF. The CDR3 DNA reads as TGCGCCAGCAGCCCTCCGGGGAGTGAAAAACTGTTTTTT.

The chain carries TRBV27 and TRBJ2-2; 11 bases fit TRBD1. V trimming: 3 bases; J trimming: 0 bases; junction bases outside the gene matches: 12. This CDR3 is 20 amino acids long. The germline CDR1 and CDR2 sequences are MNHEY and SMNVEV (reference sequence). CDR3 coding DNA: TGTGCCAGCAGTTTCGCCCAGGTGTGGGGACAGGGGGCGAACACCGGGGAGCTGTTTTTT. Protein: CASSFAQVWGQGANTGELFF.

This clonotype was counted many times. This chain joins TRBV27 and TRBJ2-7, with D uncertain. The V and J ends lost 5 bases and 3 bases respectively, with 11 bases between them. The CDR3 consists of 13 residues. Germline V CDR1 and CDR2: MNHEY, SMNVEV (reference sequence). CDR3 DNA sequence: TGTGCCAGCAGTATTGGCCCAAACTACGAGCAGTACTTC. It translates to CASSIGPNYEQYF.

The V gene is TRBV11-1, the J gene TRBJ2-2, with 9 bases identical to TRBD1. With V trimmed by 5 bases and J by 9 bases, 13 bases remained unmatched. Germline CDR1 SGHAT, CDR2 FQDESV (reference sequence). The CDR3 has 16 amino acids. The CDR3: CASSPPGTGLGRELFF. In DNA form, the CDR3 reads TGTGCCAGCAGCCCCCCCGGGACAGGGCTTGGTCGGGAGCTGTTTTTT.

A few counts support this clonotype. As DNA, the CDR3 is TGTGCCATCCCGGGAGGCCCAGATACGCAGTATTTT. Amino acids: CAIPGGPDTQYF. The V and J genes are TRBV28 and TRBJ2-3; 7 nucleotides match TRBD2. Germline lookup yields CDR1 MDHEN and CDR2 SYDVKM. The CDR3 loop spans 12 amino acids. Trimming took 10 bases from V and 4 from J; bases not matched to a gene: 5. Using reference TRBV28 and TRBJ2-3 for the parts outside the CDR3, the full variable domain is DVKVTQSSRYLVKRTGEKVFLECVQDMDHENMFWYRQDPGLGLRLIYFSYDVKMKEKGDIPEGYSVSREKKERFSLILESASTNQTSMYLCAIPGGPDTQYFGPGTRLTVL.

This clonotype was seen repeatedly, ten times or more. The J gene is TRBJ2-3, the V gene TRBV12-3 or TRBV12-4; 10 nucleotides agree with TRBD1. This CDR3 has 14 amino acids. V was pared by 8 bases and J by 5 bases, with 7 bases of the junction left unmatched. CDR3 sequence reads: CASVDRGLVDTQYF. The CDR3 region has the DNA TGTGCCAGCGTTGACAGGGGGCTAGTAGATACGCAGTATTTT.

In its sample, this clonotype was seen a few times. The rearrangement links TRBV10-3 to TRBJ1-6; TRBD1 matches 9 bases. The V segment lost 4 bases and the J segment 14 bases; nucleotides outside the gene matches: 12. This CDR3 has 15 amino acids. The germline V gene has CDR1 ENHRY and CDR2 SYGVKD. CDR3 DNA sequence: TGTGCCATCAGTGGAGACAGGGGGAACGGTCTGACCCTCCACTTT. This gives the protein CAISGDRGNGLTLHF.

The chain combines TRBV20-1 with TRBJ1-3; TRBD1 matches at 7 bases. Germline values: CDR1 DFQATT, CDR2 SNEGSKA (reference sequence). CDR3 length: 14 residues. The V segment lost 7 bases and the J segment 4 bases; nucleotides outside the gene matches: 10. CDR3 loop: CSVTTGTYGNTIYF. CDR3 nucleotides: TGCAGTGTTACGACAGGGACTTACGGAAACACCATATATTTT.

This clonotype was counted ten times or more. The rearrangement joins TRBV11-2 to TRBJ2-3; 8 nucleotides match TRBD2. Germline trimming cut 1 base from V and 1 base from J; bases unmatched to any gene: 4. The CDR3 runs 16 residues. Germline CDR1 is SGHAT and CDR2 is FQNNGV. The CDR3: CASSLGRGGGTDTQYF. The CDR3 DNA reads as TGTGCCAGCAGCTTAGGACGGGGGGGAGGCACAGATACGCAGTATTTT.

The rearrangement joins TRBV12-3 or TRBV12-4 to TRBJ2-2, with D possibly being TRBD2 (5 bases). The CDR3 length is 16 residues. V was cut by 5 bases and J by 0 bases, with 13 bases left in between. The DNA of the CDR3 is TGTGCCAGCAGTCGGCCAAGCGGAGCGAACACCGGGGAGCTGTTTTTT. Amino acid sequence: CASSRPSGANTGELFF.

In this sample, this clonotype turned up a few times. V is TRBV12-3 or TRBV12-4 and J is TRBJ2-2; D remains unclear. Trimming stripped 6 bases from V and 0 bases from J, with 14 bases between. The CDR3 sequence is 16 residues long. CDR3 amino acids: CASRPGQFANTGELFF. For the CDR3, the DNA is TGTGCCAGCAGACCCGGGCAGTTCGCGAACACCGGGGAGCTGTTTTTT.

The V and J genes are TRBV28 and TRBJ2-4, with D unclear. Germline-derived CDR1 and CDR2 are MDHEN and SYDVKM. This CDR3 is built from 14 residues. Between the trimmed V and J ends, which lost 4 bases and 0 bases, there was a span of 7 bases. The CDR3 DNA follows: TGTGCCAGCAGTTCCTCACTAGCCAAAAACATTCAGTACTTC. Protein product: CASSSSLAKNIQYF.

This clonotype has more than one count but fewer than ten. J is TRBJ2-7 and V is TRBV7-8, with 7 bases lining up with TRBD2. The CDR3 runs to 16 residues. The germline V gene encodes CDR1 SGHVS and CDR2 FQNEAQ. V lost 5 bases to trimming and J lost 3 bases; unmatched junction nucleotides: 13. CDR3 DNA: TGTGCCAGCAGCCGACAAACTCGACTAGCTGGCTACGAGCAGTACTTC. Translating gives CASSRQTRLAGYEQYF.

The rearrangement uses TRBV20-1 and TRBJ2-7; TRBD1 aligns across 9 bases. This CDR3 is 16 amino acids long. The germline V gene has CDR1 DFQATT and CDR2 SNEGSKA (reference sequence). The V segment lost 6 bases and the J segment 2 bases; nucleotides outside the gene matches: 14. The CDR3 region has the DNA TGCAGTGCGACCGGGACAGGGACCTCGGCACCCTACGAGCAGTACTTC. Protein sequence: CSATGTGTSAPYEQYF.

This clonotype was seen a handful of times. The gene calls are TRBV7-2 and TRBJ2-1, with 10 bases identical to TRBD2. Trimming cost V 5 bases and J 10 bases; bases outside gene matches: 11. The CDR3 extends over 15 amino acids. Germline V lookup: CDR1 SGHTA, CDR2 FQGNSA. CDR3 sequence reads: CASSELAGSFGEQFF. The CDR3 DNA follows: TGTGCCAGCAGCGAACTAGCGGGAAGCTTCGGGGAGCAGTTCTTC.

This clonotype was observed a few times. This chain uses TRBV28 with TRBJ2-1; the match to TRBD2 covers 11 bases. Germline V gene sequence: CDR1 MDHEN, CDR2 SYDVKM. This CDR3 spans 16 amino acids. The J segment lost 5 bases and the V segment lost 9 bases, leaving 12 bases of the junction unmatched. The CDR3 region has the DNA TGTGCCAGTGTAGCGACTAGCGGGATACCACACAATGAGCAGTTCTTC. This encodes CASVATSGIPHNEQFF.

V is TRBV28 and J is TRBJ2-7; D is possibly TRBD2 (5 bases). Germline V lookup: CDR1 MDHEN, CDR2 SYDVKM. Trimming took off 3 bases at V and 2 bases at J, with 8 bases between the two ends. The CDR3 extends over 13 amino acids. For the CDR3, the DNA is TGTGCCAGCAGTTTTGAGAGGGCCTACGAGCAGTACTTC. It specifies CASSFERAYEQYF.

This clonotype was observed a few times. The chain links TRBV5-1 to TRBJ2-3; possible D gene TRBD1, 5 bases. Germline V gene data show CDR1 as SGHRS and CDR2 as YFSETQ. Trimming took off 0 bases at V and 0 bases at J, with 11 bases between the two ends. This CDR3 has 16 amino acids. The CDR3 protein is CASSLVPTASTDTQYF. In DNA, the CDR3 is TGCGCCAGCAGCTTGGTGCCGACAGCTAGCACAGATACGCAGTATTTT.

V and J are TRBV6-1 and TRBJ2-1; D is possibly TRBD1 or TRBD2 (5 bases each). The V gene lost 4 bases and the J gene lost 2 bases, with 15 bases spanning the gap. Germline CDR1 and CDR2: MNHNS and SASEGT. There are 16 residues in the CDR3. This CDR3 reads CASSGVGTLTYNEQFF. CDR3 DNA sequence: TGTGCCAGCAGTGGGGTAGGGACCCTCACCTACAATGAGCAGTTCTTC.

As to this clonotype: One junction end disagrees with the germline gene, perhaps due to a read error. This chain joins TRBV7-3 and TRBJ2-3; 10 bases are shared with TRBD2. The CDR3 totals 15 residues. The germline CDR1 and CDR2 sequences are SGHTA and FQGTGA. The CDR3 bases are TGTGCCGGCAGCTTCGGGACTAGCGAGGCAGATACGCAGTATTTT. Amino acids: CAGSFGTSEADTQYF.